Listed below are T cell receptor beta chains from one sample, sequenced in a study of T cells in Graves' hyperthyroidism and ophthalmopathy. TCRdb itself ran the multiplex PCR reads through MiXCR, one entry per CDR3 protein. The sample carries 410,000 or so distinct CDR3 sequences, roughly 14% recorded once. Sequencing used blood. These receptors were taken from a man aged 18-30 years with Graves' ophthalmopathy. The CDR3 runs from the conserved cysteine through the conserved F or W. The D gene is left open where the match is weak. Not every row has a clone size; where given, it reads once, few, many or a size class.

j_gene: TRBJ1-4
v_gene: TRBV7-9
abundance: many
d_gene: -
CDR3nt: TGTGCCAGCAGCCGGCCGGGAAACATTGCTGAAAAACTGTTTTTT
CDR3aa: CASSRPGNIAEKLFF

j_gene: TRBJ2-5
v_gene: TRBV5-1
abundance: many
d_gene: -
CDR3nt: TGCGCCAGCAGCATCCCAGGAGGGGGGGAGACCCAGTACTTC
CDR3aa: CASSIPGGGETQYF

j_gene: TRBJ2-3
v_gene: TRBV5-1
abundance: many
d_gene: -
CDR3nt: TGCGCCAGCAGCTTGGTGCGGGACTCACTCACAGATACGCAGTATTTT
CDR3aa: CASSLVRDSLTDTQYF

j_gene: TRBJ1-5
v_gene: TRBV9
abundance: -
d_gene: -
CDR3nt: TGTGCCAGCGGAAGAACCCAGCATTTT
CDR3aa: CASGRTQHF

j_gene: TRBJ2-7
v_gene: TRBV5-4
abundance: few
d_gene: TRBD1
CDR3nt: TGTGCCAGCAGCTCGACAGGGGAATTCTACGAGCAGTACTTC
CDR3aa: CASSSTGEFYEQYF

j_gene: TRBJ2-4
v_gene: TRBV18
abundance: many
d_gene: -
CDR3nt: TGTGCCAGCTCACCACCGGGGGGACTAGCCAAAAACATTCAGTACTTC
CDR3aa: CASSPPGGLAKNIQYF

j_gene: TRBJ2-7
v_gene: TRBV7-6
abundance: -
d_gene: -
CDR3nt: TGTGCCAGCAGCCAACTAGGGGTGTACGAGCAGTACTTC
CDR3aa: CASSQLGVYEQYF

j_gene: TRBJ2-2
v_gene: TRBV7-8
abundance: many
d_gene: -
CDR3nt: TGTGCCGCCCTTCAAGGGGAGCTGTTTTTT
CDR3aa: CAALQGELFF

j_gene: TRBJ2-7
v_gene: TRBV6-2/TRBV6-3
abundance: many
d_gene: -
CDR3nt: TGTGCCAGCAGTCCCCCGACGGACGGAAACTCCTACGAGCAGTACTTC
CDR3aa: CASSPPTDGNSYEQYF

j_gene: TRBJ2-1
v_gene: TRBV7-9
abundance: many
d_gene: TRBD1
CDR3nt: TGTGCCAGCAGCTTAGGTGGGACAGGGCGCGATGAGCAGTTCTTC
CDR3aa: CASSLGGTGRDEQFF

j_gene: TRBJ2-2
v_gene: TRBV2
abundance: many
d_gene: -
CDR3nt: TGTGCCAGCAGTGCGGGACAACTAACGAACACCGGGGAGCTGTTTTTT
CDR3aa: CASSAGQLTNTGELFF

j_gene: TRBJ2-5
v_gene: TRBV7-8
abundance: many
d_gene: TRBD2
CDR3nt: TGTGCCAGCAGCCCCTGGACTAGCAGACAAGAGACCCAGTACTTC
CDR3aa: CASSPWTSRQETQYF

j_gene: TRBJ2-1
v_gene: TRBV12-3/TRBV12-4
abundance: -
d_gene: TRBD2
CDR3nt: TGTGCCAGCAGCCGTACCGGGACTAGCGCCGGCTCCTACAATGAGCAGTTCTTC
CDR3aa: CASSRTGTSAGSYNEQFF

j_gene: TRBJ2-7
v_gene: TRBV27
abundance: many
d_gene: -
CDR3nt: TGTGCCAGCAGTCCTCAGGGACCGCTCTACGAGCAGTACTTC
CDR3aa: CASSPQGPLYEQYF

j_gene: TRBJ2-1
v_gene: TRBV24-1
abundance: many
d_gene: TRBD2
CDR3nt: TGTGCCACCAGTGATCTAGGGGTAGCGGGGGAGCAGTTCTTC
CDR3aa: CATSDLGVAGEQFF

j_gene: TRBJ2-7
v_gene: TRBV10-1
abundance: many
d_gene: -
CDR3nt: TGCGCCAGCAGTGAGTCACCAGGGTCCCACGAGCAGTACTTC
CDR3aa: CASSESPGSHEQYF

j_gene: TRBJ2-3
v_gene: TRBV7-9
abundance: many
d_gene: -
CDR3nt: TGTGCCAGCAGCTTAGACTATGGCGTTCAAACAGATACGCAGTATTTT
CDR3aa: CASSLDYGVQTDTQYF

j_gene: TRBJ1-2
v_gene: TRBV12-3/TRBV12-4
abundance: many
d_gene: -
CDR3nt: TGTGCCAGCAGTTTATCCAGGGGAAATAACTATGGCTACACCTTC
CDR3aa: CASSLSRGNNYGYTF

j_gene: TRBJ2-2
v_gene: TRBV5-5
abundance: many
d_gene: TRBD2
CDR3nt: TGTGCCAGCAGCACGGGACTAGCCCTCACCGGGGAGCTGTTTTTT
CDR3aa: CASSTGLALTGELFF

j_gene: TRBJ1-2
v_gene: TRBV7-9
abundance: many
d_gene: -
CDR3nt: TGTGCCAGCAGCTCACCACTCCTAAAGTATGGCTACACCTTC
CDR3aa: CASSSPLLKYGYTF

j_gene: TRBJ2-1
v_gene: TRBV6-1
abundance: -
d_gene: TRBD1
CDR3nt: TGTGCCAGCAGCCGGGACAGCCAAAGCTCCTACAATGAGCAGTTCTTC
CDR3aa: CASSRDSQSSYNEQFF

j_gene: TRBJ1-3
v_gene: TRBV4-1
abundance: -
d_gene: -
CDR3nt: TGCGCCAGCAGCCAAGTACTCTTTGCAAACACCATATATTTT
CDR3aa: CASSQVLFANTIYF

j_gene: TRBJ2-7
v_gene: TRBV3-1
abundance: many
d_gene: TRBD1
CDR3nt: TGTGCCAGCAGCCAAGAGGGACAGTCCCGGCCTTTTTACGAGCAGTACTTC
CDR3aa: CASSQEGQSRPFYEQYF